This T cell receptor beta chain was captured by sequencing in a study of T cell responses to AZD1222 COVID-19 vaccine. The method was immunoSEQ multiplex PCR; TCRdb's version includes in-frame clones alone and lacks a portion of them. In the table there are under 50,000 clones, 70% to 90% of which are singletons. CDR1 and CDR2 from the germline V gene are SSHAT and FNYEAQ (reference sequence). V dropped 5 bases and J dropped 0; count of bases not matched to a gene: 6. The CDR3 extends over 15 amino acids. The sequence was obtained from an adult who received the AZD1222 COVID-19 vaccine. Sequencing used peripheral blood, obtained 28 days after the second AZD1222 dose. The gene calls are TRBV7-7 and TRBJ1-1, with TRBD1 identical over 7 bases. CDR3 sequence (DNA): TGTGCCAGCAGCCCACCGACAGGGCTGAACACTGAAGCTTTCTTT. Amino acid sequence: CASSPPTGLNTEAFF.